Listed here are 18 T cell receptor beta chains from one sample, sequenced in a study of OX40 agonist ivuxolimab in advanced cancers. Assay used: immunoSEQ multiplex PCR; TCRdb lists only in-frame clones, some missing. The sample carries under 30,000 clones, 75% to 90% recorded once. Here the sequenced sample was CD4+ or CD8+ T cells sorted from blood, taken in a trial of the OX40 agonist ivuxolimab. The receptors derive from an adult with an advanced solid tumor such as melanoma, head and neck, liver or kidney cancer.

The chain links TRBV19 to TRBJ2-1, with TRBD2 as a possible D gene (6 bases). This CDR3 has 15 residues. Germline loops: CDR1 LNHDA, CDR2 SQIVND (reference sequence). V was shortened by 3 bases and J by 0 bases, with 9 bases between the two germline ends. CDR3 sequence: CASSIGSGSYNEQFF. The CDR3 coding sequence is TGTGCCAGTAGTATCGGTAGCGGCTCCTACAATGAGCAGTTCTTC.

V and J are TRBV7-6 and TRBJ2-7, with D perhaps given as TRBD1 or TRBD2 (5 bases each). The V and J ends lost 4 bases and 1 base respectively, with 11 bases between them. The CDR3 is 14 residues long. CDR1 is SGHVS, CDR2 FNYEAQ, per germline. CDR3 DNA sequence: TGTGCCAGCAGCTCGGGACGGCCGTCCTACGAGCAGTACTTC. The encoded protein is CASSSGRPSYEQYF.

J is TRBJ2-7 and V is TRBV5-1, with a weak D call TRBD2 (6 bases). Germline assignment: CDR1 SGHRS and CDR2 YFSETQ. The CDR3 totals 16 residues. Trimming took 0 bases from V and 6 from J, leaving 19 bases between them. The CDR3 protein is CASSLGERASLAEQYF. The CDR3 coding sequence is TGCGCCAGCAGCTTGGGAGAGCGGGCCTCCCTCGCCGAGCAGTACTTC.

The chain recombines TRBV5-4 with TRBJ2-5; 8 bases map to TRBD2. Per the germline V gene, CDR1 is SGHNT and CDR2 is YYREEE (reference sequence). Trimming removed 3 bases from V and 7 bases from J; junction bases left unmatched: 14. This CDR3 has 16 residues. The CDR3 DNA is TGTGCCAGCAGCTCCGGGGGGGTTGGGGCCCCGGGGACCCAGTACTTC. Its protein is CASSSGGVGAPGTQYF.

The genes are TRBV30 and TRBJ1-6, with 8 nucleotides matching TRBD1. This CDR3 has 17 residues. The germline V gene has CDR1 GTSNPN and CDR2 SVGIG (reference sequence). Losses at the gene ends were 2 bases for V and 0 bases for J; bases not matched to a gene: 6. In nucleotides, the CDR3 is TGTGCCTGGAGTATCGACAGGGGAACCTCCTATAATTCACCCCTCCACTTT. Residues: CAWSIDRGTSYNSPLHF.

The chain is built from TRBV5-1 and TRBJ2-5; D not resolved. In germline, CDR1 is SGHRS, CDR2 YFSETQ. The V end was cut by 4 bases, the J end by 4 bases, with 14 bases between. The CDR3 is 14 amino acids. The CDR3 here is CASSKTASGETQYF. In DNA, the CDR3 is TGCGCCAGCAGCAAGACGGCTTCGGGAGAGACCCAGTACTTC.

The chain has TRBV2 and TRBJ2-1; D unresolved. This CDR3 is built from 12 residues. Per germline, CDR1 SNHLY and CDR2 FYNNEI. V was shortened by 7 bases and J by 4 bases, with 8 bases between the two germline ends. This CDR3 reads CASTPRYNEQFF. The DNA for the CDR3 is TGTGCCAGCACCCCTAGATACAATGAGCAGTTCTTC.

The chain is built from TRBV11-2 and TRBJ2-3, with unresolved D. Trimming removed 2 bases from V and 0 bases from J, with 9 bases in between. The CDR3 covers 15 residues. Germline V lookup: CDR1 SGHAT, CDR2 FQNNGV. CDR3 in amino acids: CASSLNSQSTDTQYF. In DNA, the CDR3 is TGTGCCAGCAGCTTAAATTCCCAGAGCACAGATACGCAGTATTTT.

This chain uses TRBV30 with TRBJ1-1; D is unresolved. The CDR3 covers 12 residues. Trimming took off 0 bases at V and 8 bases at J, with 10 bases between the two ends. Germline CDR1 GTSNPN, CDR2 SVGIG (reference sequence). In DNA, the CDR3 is TGTGCCTGGAGTGTATCGCGGCAGGAAGCTTTCTTT. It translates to CAWSVSRQEAFF. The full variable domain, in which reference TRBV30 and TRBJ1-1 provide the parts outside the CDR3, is SQTIHQWPATLVQPVGSPLSLECTVEGTSNPNLYWYRQAAGRGLQLLFYSVGIGQISSEVPQNLSASRPQDRQFILSSKKLLLSDSGFYLCAWSVSRQEAFFGQGTRLTVV.

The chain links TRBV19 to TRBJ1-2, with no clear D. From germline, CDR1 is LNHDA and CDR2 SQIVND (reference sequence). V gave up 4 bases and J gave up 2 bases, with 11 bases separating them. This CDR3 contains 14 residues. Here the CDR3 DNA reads TGTGCCAGTAGTACCCCAATTTTGAACTATGGCTACACCTTC. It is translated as CASSTPILNYGYTF.

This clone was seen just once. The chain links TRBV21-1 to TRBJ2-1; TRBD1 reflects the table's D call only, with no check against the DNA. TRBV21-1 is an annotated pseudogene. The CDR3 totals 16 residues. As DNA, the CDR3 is TGTGCCAGCAGCAAAGTGGGGCACAGGGCCGACAATGAGCAGTTCTTC. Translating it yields CASSKVGHRADNEQFF.

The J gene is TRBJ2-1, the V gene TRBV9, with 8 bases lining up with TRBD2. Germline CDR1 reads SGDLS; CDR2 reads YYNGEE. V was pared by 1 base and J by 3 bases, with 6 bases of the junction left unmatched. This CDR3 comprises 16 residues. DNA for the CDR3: TGTGCCAGCAGCGTAATGGCGGGAGGAGGCTACAATGAGCAGTTCTTC. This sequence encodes CASSVMAGGGYNEQFF.

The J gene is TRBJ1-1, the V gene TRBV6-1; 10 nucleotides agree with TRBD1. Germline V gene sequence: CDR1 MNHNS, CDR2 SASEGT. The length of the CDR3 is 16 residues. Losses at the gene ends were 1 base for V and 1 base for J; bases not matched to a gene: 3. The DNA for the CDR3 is TGTGCCAGCAGTGAAGTGTGGGACAGGGGGAACACTGAAGCTTTCTTT. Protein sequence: CASSEVWDRGNTEAFF.

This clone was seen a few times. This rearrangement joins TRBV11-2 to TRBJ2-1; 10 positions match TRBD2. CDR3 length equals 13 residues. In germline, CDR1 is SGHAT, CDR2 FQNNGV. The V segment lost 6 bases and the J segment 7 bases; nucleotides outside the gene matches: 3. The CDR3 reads CASRAGGRNEQFF. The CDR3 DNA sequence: TGTGCCAGCAGAGCGGGGGGGCGTAATGAGCAGTTCTTC.

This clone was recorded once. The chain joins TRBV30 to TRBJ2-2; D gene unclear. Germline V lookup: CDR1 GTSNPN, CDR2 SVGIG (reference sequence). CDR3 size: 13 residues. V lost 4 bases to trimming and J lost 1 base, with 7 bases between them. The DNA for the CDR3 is TGTGCCTGGAACACGGTGAACACCGGGGAGCTGTTTTTT. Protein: CAWNTVNTGELFF.

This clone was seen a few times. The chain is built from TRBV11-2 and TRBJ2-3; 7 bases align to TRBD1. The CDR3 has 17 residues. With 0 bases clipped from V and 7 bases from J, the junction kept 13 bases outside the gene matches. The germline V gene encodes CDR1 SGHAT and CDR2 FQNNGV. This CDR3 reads CASSLDGERGGRNTQYF. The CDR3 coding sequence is TGTGCCAGCAGCTTAGATGGGGAAAGAGGGGGCAGGAATACGCAGTATTTT.

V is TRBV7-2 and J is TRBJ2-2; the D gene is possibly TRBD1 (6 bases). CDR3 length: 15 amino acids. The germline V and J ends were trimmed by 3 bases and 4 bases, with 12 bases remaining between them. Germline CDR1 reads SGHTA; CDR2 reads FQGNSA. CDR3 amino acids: CASSFLGAGTGELFF. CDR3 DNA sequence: TGTGCCAGCAGCTTTTTGGGGGCAGGCACCGGGGAGCTGTTTTTT.

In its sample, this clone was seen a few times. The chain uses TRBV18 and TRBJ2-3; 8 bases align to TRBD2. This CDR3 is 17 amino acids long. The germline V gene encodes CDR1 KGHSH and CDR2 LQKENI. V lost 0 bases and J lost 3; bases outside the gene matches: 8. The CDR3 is CASSPPSGGRRTDTQYF. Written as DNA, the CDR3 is TGTGCCAGCTCACCACCGTCGGGAGGGAGGAGGACAGATACGCAGTATTTT.